The 6 T cell receptor beta chains given below trace back to one sample, sequenced in a study of blood T cell repertoires in COVID-19. Clones were sequenced by immunoSEQ multiplex PCR, and TCRdb holds only the in-frame ones, with some missing. Here the sample spans 280,000 or so clones, approximately 89% being singletons. Sequenced: peripheral blood. The receptors here all came from a woman aged 55 to 70 with acute or convalescent COVID-19.

The chain joins TRBV12-5 to TRBJ2-1; no definite D call. Trimming left V 3 bases short and J 5 bases short, with 5 bases between. The CDR3 totals 12 residues. Germline CDR1 is LGHNT and CDR2 is FRNRAP. The CDR3 loop is CASGFRDNEQFF. The CDR3 nucleotides read TGTGCTAGTGGTTTCCGGGACAATGAGCAGTTCTTC.

V and J are TRBV27 and TRBJ2-7; TRBD1 matches 10 bases. The germline V gene has CDR1 MNHEY and CDR2 SMNVEV (reference sequence). J was trimmed by 4 bases and V by 6 bases; bases with no gene match: 6. CDR3 size: 14 residues. CDR3 sequence: CASRRPGQGYEQYF. In DNA form, the CDR3 reads TGTGCCAGCAGACGCCCGGGACAGGGGTACGAGCAGTACTTC.

The chain links TRBV5-1 to TRBJ1-4; TRBD1 is a possible D gene (6 bases). This CDR3 region has 15 residues. Germline V gives CDR1 SGHRS, CDR2 YFSETQ. V lost 2 bases and J 4 bases, leaving 12 bases between the germline ends. The DNA of the CDR3 is TGCGCCAGCAGCTTAGGGGGGGCCGGTAATGAAAAACTGTTTTTT. Its protein is CASSLGGAGNEKLFF. The full variable domain, its missing parts supplied by reference TRBV5-1 and TRBJ1-4, is KAGVTQTPRYLIKTRGQQVTLSCSPISGHRSVSWYQQTPGQGLQFLFEYFSETQRNKGNFPGRFSGRQFSNSRSEMNVSTLELGDSALYLCASSLGGAGNEKLFFGSGTQLSVL.

The chain uses TRBV7-2 and TRBJ2-7, with 7 bases aligning to TRBD1. V trimming: 0 bases; J trimming: 1 base; junction bases outside the gene matches: 6. CDR3 length: 16 amino acids. Per germline, CDR1 SGHTA and CDR2 FQGNSA. The CDR3 loop reads CASSLAPDRYSYEQYF. CDR3 DNA: TGTGCCAGCAGCTTAGCCCCGGACAGGTATTCCTACGAGCAGTACTTC.

The chain carries TRBV5-1 and TRBJ2-7; 9 bases map to TRBD2. The CDR3 runs to 15 residues. Germline-derived CDR1 and CDR2 are SGHRS and YFSETQ. Germline trimming cut 1 base from V and 0 bases from J; bases unmatched to any gene: 2. The CDR3 region is CASSLTSGFSYEQYF. CDR3 in DNA: TGCGCCAGCAGCTTGACTAGCGGGTTCTCCTACGAGCAGTACTTC. Together with reference TRBV5-1 and TRBJ2-7, the CDR3 gives the full variable domain: KAGVTQTPRYLIKTRGQQVTLSCSPISGHRSVSWYQQTPGQGLQFLFEYFSETQRNKGNFPGRFSGRQFSNSRSEMNVSTLELGDSALYLCASSLTSGFSYEQYFGPGTRLTVT.

The V and J genes are TRBV19 and TRBJ2-3; the match to TRBD2 covers 8 bases. Germline-derived CDR1 and CDR2 are LNHDA and SQIVND (reference sequence). The CDR3 contains 18 residues. V lost 5 bases, J lost 4 bases, and 17 bases stayed unmatched. CDR3 DNA: TGTGCCAGTAGTTCGGACAGCCGCGGGACTAGTAGTGCAGATACGCAGTATTTT. This sequence encodes CASSSDSRGTSSADTQYF.